The clone carrying this T cell receptor beta chain is a singleton in its sample. This specimen comes from a study of shared clonotypes between healthy human individuals. It was CD45RO-negative cells, positively selected for CCR7, that made up naive CD8 cells, with terminally differentiated effector memory CD45RA+ cells excluded. In the authors' workflow: ImmunoSEQ junction-only sequences lacked quality scores, so their filtering differed. The data were produced by immunoSEQ multiplex PCR, yet TCRdb's version contains in-frame clones alone and is incomplete. V and J calls plus clone size are reproduced from that table; the DNA served to infer D and trimming. The table records millions of clones, about 94% of them present only once. The V end lost 4 bases, the J end lost 0 bases, and 15 bases lay between the germline ends. Per the germline V gene, CDR1 is SEHNR and CDR2 is FQNEAQ (reference sequence). The length of the CDR3 is 16 residues.

The receptor was isolated from a man aged 18 to 29 in good health. This chain links TRBV7-9 with TRBJ1-1; D gene uncertain. Sequenced: naive CD8+ T cells sorted from blood. The CDR3 protein is CASSSSARIMNTEAFF. The CDR3 region has the DNA TGTGCCAGCAGCTCATCGGCACGGATCATGAACACTGAAGCTTTCTTT.